This TCR beta chain was obtained from a study of cytomegalovirus exposure and HLA in healthy donors. Looking at the study overall: Unique TCRs numbering 75 million to 95 million, obtained from HLA-typed donors, made up an early data release.

Healthy bone marrow donors supplied every sample. Study-level results: Sequencing depth across donors, presence/absence analyses assumed, was roughly uniform.

Amplification used 60 Vbeta primers and 13 Jbeta primers. Original analysis: Roughly 10 million shared chains were among approximately 80 million unique TCR beta chains counted in a later analysis. Some clones are missing from TCRdb's copy, which holds only in-frame ones; the method was immunoSEQ multiplex PCR. The V and J calls and clone size are taken from that table; D and trimming were inferred from the DNA. The sample holds some 150,000 clones, about 64% seen once. This clone has only a few counts. Its target is unknown. Looked up from germline, CDR1 is MNHEY and CDR2 is SMNVEV (reference sequence). V lost 2 bases and J lost 6, with 13 bases in between. There are 15 residues in the CDR3.

The sample taken for sequencing was PBMCs. The chain couples TRBV27 to TRBJ2-2, with D unresolved. The TCR sequence derives from a woman aged 40 to 50 in good health and CMV-seronegative. Here the CDR3 DNA reads TGTGCCAGCAGTTTAGGGCAGGTGTTCGCCGGGGAGCTGTTTTTT. This codes for CASSLGQVFAGELFF.